A single sample is the source of the 10 T cell receptor beta chains below, sequenced in a study of shared clonotypes between healthy human individuals. Generated by immunoSEQ multiplex PCR, the TCRdb table keeps only in-frame clones and is missing some. The sample has roughly 1,500,000 clones; 98% are singletons. Sequenced: naive CD4+ T cells sorted from blood. Subset in this sample: CD45RA+ positively selected. The receptors stem from a man under 40 in good health.

This rearrangement joins TRBV5-4 to TRBJ2-5; TRBD2 might be the D (5 bases). V dropped 7 bases and J dropped 8 bases, with 15 bases sitting between them. Germline V gene data show CDR1 as SGHNT and CDR2 as YYREEE (reference sequence). This CDR3 has 12 amino acids. The CDR3, as DNA: TGTGCCAGCGGCTCCCCCGGGGAAACCCAGTACTTC. Protein: CASGSPGETQYF.

The chain is built from TRBV7-8 and TRBJ2-1; TRBD2 aligns across 7 bases. With V trimmed by 1 base and J by 0 bases, 3 bases remained unmatched. Germline V gene data show CDR1 as SGHVS and CDR2 as FQNEAQ. CDR3 length equals 16 residues. CDR3 DNA: TGTGCCAGCAGCTTAGAGGGCGGGAGCTCCTACAATGAGCAGTTCTTC. Protein: CASSLEGGSSYNEQFF.

V is TRBV5-4 and J is TRBJ2-3; D ambiguous. The V gene's germline CDR1 is SGHNT and CDR2 YYREEE (reference sequence). CDR3 length equals 14 residues. The ends were cut back, 2 bases at V and 0 bases at J, with 7 bases in the middle. CDR3 DNA sequence: TGTGCCAGCAGCTTAAAAGCGAGCACAGATACGCAGTATTTT. It is translated as CASSLKASTDTQYF.

The chain recombines TRBV5-1 with TRBJ2-5, with 7 positions matching TRBD2. Germline CDR1 reads SGHRS; CDR2 reads YFSETQ. The J segment lost 3 bases and the V segment lost 1 base, leaving 12 bases of the junction unmatched. This CDR3 spans 17 amino acids. This CDR3 reads CASSLYSGPLSEETQYF. CDR3 sequence (DNA): TGCGCCAGCAGCTTGTATAGCGGGCCCCTCTCTGAAGAGACCCAGTACTTC.

This chain joins TRBV27 and TRBJ2-6; no clear D gene. The CDR3 length is 22 residues. Trimming left V 2 bases short and J 4 bases short, with 30 bases between. From germline, CDR1 is MNHEY and CDR2 SMNVEV (reference sequence). As DNA, the CDR3 is TGTGCCAGCAGTTTAAGCCCAGACAAGCTCTTGGGGATCCCGTGGGGGGCCAACGTCCTGACTTTC. This gives the protein CASSLSPDKLLGIPWGANVLTF.

This sequence joins TRBV7-2 and TRBJ2-7; 14 nucleotides align to TRBD2. The trim removed 1 base at V and 4 bases at J, leaving 3 bases unmatched. The germline V gene encodes CDR1 SGHTA and CDR2 FQGNSA. This CDR3 region has 16 residues. In DNA, the CDR3 is TGTGCCAGCAGCTTAGTAGGGACTAGCGGGAGTTACGAGCAGTACTTC. Protein: CASSLVGTSGSYEQYF.

This sequence joins TRBV11-3 and TRBJ2-1, with 7 nucleotides matching TRBD1. Germline lookup yields CDR1 SGHNT and CDR2 YENEEA. This CDR3 is 14 amino acids long. The V gene end was trimmed by 1 base and the J gene end by 8 bases; junction bases not matched to a gene: 5. The CDR3 protein is CASSLGRQGDEQFF. CDR3 DNA: TGTGCCAGCAGCTTAGGCCGGCAGGGGGATGAGCAGTTCTTC.

The V and J genes are TRBV6-6 and TRBJ2-3, with D perhaps given as TRBD1 or TRBD2 (5 bases each). This CDR3 is built from 15 residues. V was shortened by 7 bases and J by 6 bases, with 20 bases between the two germline ends. The V gene's germline CDR1 is MNHNY and CDR2 SVGAGI (reference sequence). This CDR3 is CASKGRGRWDDTQYF. Here the CDR3 DNA reads TGTGCCAGCAAAGGGAGAGGACGGTGGGACGATACGCAGTATTTT.

This clone appeared a single time. The V call is TRBV28, the J call TRBJ2-7, with 9 bases matching TRBD2. CDR1 and CDR2 from the germline V gene are MDHEN and SYDVKM. The CDR3 extends over 15 amino acids. J was trimmed by 4 bases and V by 7 bases; bases with no gene match: 11. The CDR3 nucleotides are TGTGCCAGCACCCAAAGGGCGGGAGGGCCGTACGAGCAGTACTTC. Its translation: CASTQRAGGPYEQYF.

This clone was observed a single time. This sequence joins TRBV27 and TRBJ2-1; no firm D call. CDR1 MNHEY and CDR2 SMNVEV come from the germline V gene (reference sequence). V gave up 5 bases and J gave up 5 bases, with 10 bases separating them. This CDR3 is 13 amino acids long. The CDR3 here is CASSPRPNNEQFF. CDR3 nucleotides: TGTGCCAGCAGTCCCAGACCCAACAATGAGCAGTTCTTC.